The entry that follows covers one T cell receptor (beta chain) sequence. These data are taken from a study of blood T cell repertoires in COVID-19. This CDR3 spans 13 amino acids. Germline CDR1 MNHEY, CDR2 SMNVEV (reference sequence). Trimming shortened V by 5 bases and J by 0 bases, and 7 bases separated the two germline ends. Profiled with immunoSEQ multiplex PCR; TCRdb holds only in-frame clones, not every one. The data show around 95,000 clones, roughly 87% seen once. This clonotype was obtained from a man younger than 45 in a cohort sampled during active COVID-19. This rearrangement joins TRBV27 to TRBJ2-5, with TRBD1 as a possible D gene (6 bases). Sequenced material: peripheral blood. This CDR3 is CASSKGDQETQYF. The CDR3 DNA reads as TGTGCCAGCAGTAAGGGGGACCAAGAGACCCAGTACTTC.